The 29 T cell receptor beta chains below all came from one sample that was sequenced in a study of cytomegalovirus exposure and HLA in healthy donors. A multiplex PCR was run with 60 Vbeta primers and 13 Jbeta primers. Clones were sequenced by immunoSEQ multiplex PCR, and TCRdb holds only the in-frame ones, with some missing. Of about 150,000 clones in the sample, over 50% were seen once. Material for sequencing was PBMCs. These receptor sequences come from a human donor in good health.

V gene TRBV9 combines with J gene TRBJ2-5, with D possibly being TRBD2 (5 bases). Germline CDR1 reads SGDLS; CDR2 reads YYNGEE. The CDR3 has 15 amino acids. The V end was cut by 0 bases, the J end by 9 bases, with 18 bases between. In DNA, the CDR3 is TGTGCCAGCAGCGTAGCTCGTCGGGGAATGGAGGCCCAGTACTTC. It specifies CASSVARRGMEAQYF.

This clone was seen more than once but under ten times. The rearrangement joins TRBV2 to TRBJ2-2; no reliable D call. V was pared by 4 bases and J by 1 base, with 10 bases between. This CDR3 has 15 residues. Germline CDR1 SNHLY, CDR2 FYNNEI. This CDR3 reads CASSASALNTGELFF. CDR3 coding DNA: TGTGCCAGCAGTGCCAGTGCCCTGAACACCGGGGAGCTGTTTTTT.

In DNA form, the CDR3 reads TGTGCCAGCAGTTCAGCGGGGGGCACTGAAGCTTTCTTT. Protein: CASSSAGGTEAFF. The chain couples TRBV6-5 to TRBJ1-1, with TRBD1 as a possible D gene (5 bases). Germline values: CDR1 MNHEY, CDR2 SVGAGI. The CDR3 has 13 amino acids. V lost 4 bases to trimming and J lost 4 bases, with 10 bases between them.

CDR3 protein: CASSTVDSGNTIYF. The DNA for the CDR3 is TGTGCCAGCAGCACTGTAGACTCTGGAAACACCATATATTTT. The V gene is TRBV9, the J gene TRBJ1-3, with unresolved D. The CDR3 has 14 amino acids. The germline gives CDR1 SGDLS, CDR2 YYNGEE. The V and J ends lost 4 bases and 0 bases respectively, with 8 bases between them.

The chain carries TRBV28 and TRBJ2-2; TRBD1 agrees at 8 bases. With 4 bases clipped from V and 6 bases from J, the junction kept 7 bases outside the gene matches. Germline V gene data show CDR1 as MDHEN and CDR2 as SYDVKM. The CDR3 spans 15 residues. The CDR3 region has the DNA TGTGCCAGCAGTTCCTCTGGACAGGGCTCCGGGGAGCTGTTTTTT. This translates into CASSSSGQGSGELFF.

A few counts support this clone. J is TRBJ2-5 and V is TRBV7-9; TRBD2 is a possible D gene (6 bases). This CDR3 region has 15 residues. The ends were cut back, 0 bases at V and 5 bases at J, with 13 bases in the middle. Per the germline V gene, CDR1 is SEHNR and CDR2 is FQNEAQ (reference sequence). The CDR3 reads CASSLAGPRGETQYF. The CDR3 nucleotides are TGTGCCAGCAGCTTAGCCGGACCTCGGGGGGAGACCCAGTACTTC.

In this sample, this clone turned up once. The rearrangement links TRBV5-8 to TRBJ2-1, with 11 bases fitting TRBD2. The germline V gene has CDR1 SGHTS and CDR2 YDEGEE. V was pared by 5 bases and J by 8 bases, with 9 bases of the junction left unmatched. This CDR3 spans 15 amino acids. CDR3 sequence reads: CASSPLAGVADEQFF. The CDR3 DNA follows: TGTGCCAGCAGTCCACTAGCGGGAGTCGCGGATGAGCAGTTCTTC.

This clone appeared a few times. The rearrangement links TRBV19 to TRBJ1-5; D gene unclear. V gave up 6 bases and J gave up 0 bases, with 6 bases separating them. From germline, CDR1 is LNHDA and CDR2 SQIVND (reference sequence). This CDR3 comprises 13 residues. The CDR3 loop is CASSTDSNQPQHF. For the CDR3, the DNA is TGTGCCAGTAGCACAGATAGCAATCAGCCCCAGCATTTT.

This rearrangement joins TRBV2 to TRBJ1-6; D is ambiguous. The germline V and J ends were trimmed by 4 bases and 4 bases, with 11 bases remaining between them. CDR1 and CDR2 (germline): SNHLY, FYNNEI. The CDR3 is 15 amino acids. The CDR3 DNA reads TGTGCCAGCAGTGTCGTGCCCACTTATAATTCACCCCTCCACTTT. As protein: CASSVVPTYNSPLHF.

The gene calls are TRBV5-1 and TRBJ2-7; a possible D gene is TRBD2 (6 bases). The CDR3 totals 14 residues. V gave up 0 bases and J gave up 5 bases, with 12 bases separating them. From germline, CDR1 is SGHRS and CDR2 YFSETQ. CDR3 in amino acids: CASSLGGEADEQYF. The CDR3 DNA is TGCGCCAGCAGCTTGGGCGGGGAGGCGGACGAGCAGTACTTC.

V is TRBV5-6 and J is TRBJ2-7, with D possibly TRBD1 on 5 matching bases. CDR3 size: 14 residues. The germline V and J ends were trimmed by 0 bases and 3 bases, with 10 bases remaining between them. The V gene's germline CDR1 is SGHDT and CDR2 YYEEEE. The DNA of the CDR3 is TGTGCCAGCAGCTTGGGGCAGGGTAACTACGAGCAGTACTTC. It translates to CASSLGQGNYEQYF.

The chain has TRBV5-1 and TRBJ1-5, with 8 bases that match TRBD1. V lost 1 base to trimming and J lost 0 bases; unmatched junction nucleotides: 0. CDR3 length equals 15 residues. Looked up from germline, CDR1 is SGHRS and CDR2 is YFSETQ. The CDR3 reads CASSLTGGSNQPQHF. Written as DNA, the CDR3 is TGCGCCAGCAGCTTGACAGGGGGTAGCAATCAGCCCCAGCATTTT.

V is TRBV15 and J is TRBJ2-7, with 8 positions matching TRBD1. The CDR3 sequence is 14 residues long. V lost 3 bases and J lost 4; bases outside the gene matches: 5. The V gene's germline CDR1 is LNHNV and CDR2 YYDKDF (reference sequence). The CDR3 DNA reads TGTGCCACCAGCAGCGAGACAGGGGCGTACGAGCAGTACTTC. Amino acid sequence: CATSSETGAYEQYF.

This chain joins TRBV4-1 and TRBJ2-7; D gene uncertain. The germline V gene has CDR1 MGHRA and CDR2 YSYEKL. The CDR3 has 15 residues. V was clipped by 1 base and J by 4 bases, with 14 bases between them. The CDR3: CASSQGFDSSYEQYF. Here the CDR3 DNA reads TGCGCCAGCAGCCAAGGTTTCGACTCCTCATACGAGCAGTACTTC.

The CDR3 region has the DNA TGTGCCAGCAGCTTGGACTGGAACACTGAAGCTTTCTTT. Protein sequence: CASSLDWNTEAFF. The gene calls are TRBV5-5 and TRBJ1-1; D not certain. This CDR3 is built from 13 residues. From germline, CDR1 is SGHKS and CDR2 YYEKEE (reference sequence). Trimming left V 0 bases short and J 1 base short, with 4 bases between. The whole variable domain, filled in from reference TRBV5-5 and TRBJ1-1, reads DAGVTQSPTHLIKTRGQQVTLRCSPISGHKSVSWYQQVLGQGPQFIFQYYEKEERGRGNFPDRFSARQFPNYSSELNVNALLLGDSALYLCASSLDWNTEAFFGQGTRLTVV.

This clone showed up just a few times. V and J are TRBV5-4 and TRBJ1-1; D is possibly TRBD1 (6 bases). From germline, CDR1 is SGHNT and CDR2 YYREEE (reference sequence). This CDR3 has 17 residues. The germline V and J ends were trimmed by 1 base and 0 bases, with 16 bases remaining between them. The CDR3 is CASSLKQGIAMNTEAFF. DNA for the CDR3: TGTGCCAGCAGCTTGAAGCAGGGGATCGCCATGAACACTGAAGCTTTCTTT.

The chain uses TRBV4-1 and TRBJ2-1, with TRBD2 as a possible D gene (6 bases). CDR1 is MGHRA and CDR2 is YSYEKL in the germline V gene. This CDR3 region has 15 residues. V shed 2 bases and J shed 5 bases, with 13 bases lying between them. In DNA, the CDR3 is TGCGCCAGCAGCCAAACCTACCCGGGGGACAATGAGCAGTTCTTC. Its translation: CASSQTYPGDNEQFF.

The CDR3 reads CASSSPGLSGELFF. The CDR3 DNA reads TGTGCCAGCAGTTCCCCCGGACTCTCCGGGGAGCTGTTTTTT. The V gene is TRBV27, the J gene TRBJ2-2; perhaps TRBD2 as D (5 bases). Trimming removed 4 bases at V and 6 bases at J, with 12 bases between. Germline assignment: CDR1 MNHEY and CDR2 SMNVEV (reference sequence). The CDR3 has 14 amino acids.

This clone was counted a few times. The rearrangement joins TRBV6-5 to TRBJ1-5; 11 bases agree with TRBD1. The CDR3 covers 15 residues. Germline V gene sequence: CDR1 MNHEY, CDR2 SVGAGI. V gave up 6 bases and J gave up 6 bases; unmatched junction bases: 7. The CDR3: CASSRGQGAGQPQHF. The CDR3 DNA reads as TGTGCCAGCAGCCGCGGACAGGGGGCGGGTCAGCCCCAGCATTTT.

This clone was detected once. This chain joins TRBV12-5 and TRBJ2-1; unclear D gene. CDR1 and CDR2 from the germline V gene are LGHNT and FRNRAP. This CDR3 is 13 amino acids long. With 7 bases removed from V and 7 bases from J, the gap between germline ends came to 14 bases. CDR3 sequence (DNA): TGTGCTAGTGCCCCTGGAGAAAGGAATGAGCAGTTCTTC. This sequence encodes CASAPGERNEQFF. The variable domain in full, completed from reference TRBV12-5 and TRBJ2-1, reads DARVTQTPRHKVTEMGQEVTMRCQPILGHNTVFWYRQTMMQGLELLAYFRNRAPLDDSGMPKDRFSAEMPDATLATLKIQPSEPRDSAVYFCASAPGERNEQFFGPGTRLTVL.

V is TRBV29-1 and J is TRBJ2-7; 9 bases match TRBD1. Germline CDR1 reads SQVTM; CDR2 reads ANQGSEA. This CDR3 region has 13 residues. Trimming took 4 bases from V and 2 from J; bases not matched to a gene: 3. The CDR3 bases are TGCAGCGTTGGACAGGGGGGAACCTACGAGCAGTACTTC. Its translation is CSVGQGGTYEQYF.

The rearrangement links TRBV5-1 to TRBJ2-7; 12 bases match TRBD2. There are 15 residues in the CDR3. Germline trimming cut 4 bases from V and 4 bases from J; bases unmatched to any gene: 6. The germline CDR1 and CDR2 sequences are SGHRS and YFSETQ. CDR3 residues: CASSGRTSGTYEQYF. CDR3 in DNA: TGCGCCAGCAGCGGCCGGACTAGCGGGACATACGAGCAGTACTTC. The whole variable domain, filled in from reference TRBV5-1 and TRBJ2-7, reads KAGVTQTPRYLIKTRGQQVTLSCSPISGHRSVSWYQQTPGQGLQFLFEYFSETQRNKGNFPGRFSGRQFSNSRSEMNVSTLELGDSALYLCASSGRTSGTYEQYFGPGTRLTVT.

V gene TRBV7-3 combines with J gene TRBJ2-2; TRBD1 matches at 10 bases. Germline CDR1 and CDR2: SGHTA and FQGTGA. V lost 3 bases, J lost 6 bases, and 1 base stayed unmatched. The length of the CDR3 is 14 residues. CDR3 bases: TGTGCCAGCAGCTTTGACAGGGGGCCCGGGGAGCTGTTTTTT. The encoded protein is CASSFDRGPGELFF.

This clone has a single count. The gene calls are TRBV7-3 and TRBJ2-3; the D is unclear. The V and J ends lost 5 bases and 0 bases respectively, with 6 bases between them. Germline CDR1 SGHTA, CDR2 FQGTGA. The CDR3 extends over 13 amino acids. The CDR3: CASSPPSTDTQYF. CDR3 nucleotide sequence: TGTGCCAGCAGCCCCCCAAGCACAGATACGCAGTATTTT.

The rearrangement uses TRBV4-1 and TRBJ2-5; 8 positions agree with TRBD1. This CDR3 is 15 amino acids long. Germline V lookup: CDR1 MGHRA, CDR2 YSYEKL. V lost 2 bases to trimming and J lost 4 bases; unmatched junction nucleotides: 6. CDR3 DNA sequence: TGCGCCAGCAGCCAACTTTTTGGACAGGGAGAGACCCAGTACTTC. Protein: CASSQLFGQGETQYF.

This clone turned up a few times. V gene TRBV15 combines with J gene TRBJ2-7; TRBD1 aligns across 7 bases. The V and J ends lost 5 bases and 6 bases, in that order; junction bases with no gene match: 7. Germline V CDR1 and CDR2: LNHNV, YYDKDF (reference sequence). This CDR3 spans 13 amino acids. The DNA of the CDR3 is TGTGCCACCAGCGCTGGCCCAGGGGGCGAGCAGTACTTC. Protein product: CATSAGPGGEQYF.

This chain joins TRBV28 and TRBJ1-4, with unresolved D. The CDR3 totals 15 residues. Per germline, CDR1 MDHEN and CDR2 SYDVKM. V was trimmed by 6 bases and J by 7 bases, leaving 18 bases between them. The CDR3: CASRLREALGEKLFF. The CDR3 nucleotides are TGTGCCAGCAGACTACGAGAGGCCTTGGGTGAAAAACTGTTTTTT.

The rearrangement uses TRBV25-1 and TRBJ1-1; D uncertain. The CDR3 loop spans 12 amino acids. In germline, CDR1 is MGHDK, CDR2 SYGVNS. The V end was cut by 6 bases, the J end by 7 bases, with 12 bases between. CDR3 sequence (DNA): TGTGCCAGCAGCCGACCCCCAGGTGAAGCTTTCTTT. It codes for CASSRPPGEAFF.

This chain links TRBV9 with TRBJ2-7; D is possibly TRBD2 (5 bases). The V end lost 3 bases, the J end lost 4 bases, and 8 bases lay between the germline ends. Germline V gene data show CDR1 as SGDLS and CDR2 as YYNGEE. The length of the CDR3 is 12 residues. The DNA of the CDR3 is TGTGCCAGCAGCGGCGAGGGTTACGAGCAGTACTTC. This gives the protein CASSGEGYEQYF.